This TCR beta chain was captured by sequencing in a study of cytotoxic CD8 clonotypes in ibrutinib-treated CLL. About the research overall: Productive templates averaged approximately 260,000 per sample, and productive rearrangements some 96,000.

Here immunoSEQ multiplex PCR was the method, and the copy in TCRdb shows in-frame clones only, minus some. The sample lists 250,000 to 350,000 clones, 60% to 80% occurring once. The CDR3 is 14 amino acids. Trimming cost V 5 bases and J 0 bases, with 11 bases left between them. Looked up from germline, CDR1 is MNHEY and CDR2 is SMNVEV (reference sequence). This chain uses TRBV27 with TRBJ2-7; D is uncertain. The source is a human donor with chronic lymphocytic leukemia. Sequences were derived from PBMCs, sampled at disease progression, from a patient treated with ibrutinib. CDR3 sequence: CASSPAVPSYEQYF. CDR3 DNA sequence: TGTGCCAGCAGTCCCGCAGTCCCCTCCTACGAGCAGTACTTC.